The sample holds a few counts of the clone carrying this TCR beta chain. This sample stems from a study of blood T cell repertoires in COVID-19. In assigning cohorts, the study relied on participant-reported clinical history. Recovered status in Cohort 3 required two negative PCRs, clearance, or symptom resolution. Original analysis: Reference gene primers were amplified, and this amplification served to estimate nucleated cell counts. The repertoire was sequenced with immunoSEQ multiplex PCR; TCRdb's copy has only in-frame clones and lacks some. V and J calls and clone size are those listed in that table; D and trimming were worked out from the DNA. The data show hundreds of thousands of clones, about 88% seen once. Sequenced material: PBMCs or T cells enriched from blood (not recorded which). The clonotype originates from a woman aged 50 to 65 who had recovered from COVID-19.

In DNA form, the CDR3 reads TGTGCCAGCAGCTATTTTACAGAGGGTGAAGCTTTCTTT. Amino acids: CASSYFTEGEAFF. The J gene is TRBJ1-1, the V gene TRBV7-2; D gene ambiguous. V lost 4 bases to trimming and J lost 7 bases, with 13 bases between them. Germline V gives CDR1 SGHTA, CDR2 FQGNSA. The CDR3 has 13 residues.